This record concerns one T cell receptor (beta chain) sequence. Its cognate antigen is unknown. 13 Jbeta primers and 60 Vbeta primers were used for the PCR. Produced via immunoSEQ multiplex PCR; TCRdb's table is partial and in-frame only. The sample holds under 110,000 clones, over 55% seen once. Germline V gives CDR1 MDHEN, CDR2 SYDVKM. After removal of 6 bases from V and 8 bases from J, the junction contained 15 bases not matched to a gene. The CDR3 totals 17 residues. This entry is derived from a study of cytomegalovirus exposure and HLA in healthy donors. General observations from the study: Reports state that TCR beta sequences accurately predicted most subjects' HLA-A and HLA-B alleles. A later analysis reportedly identified an Asian-associated ancestry cluster as carrying fewer N-insertions than the approximately 620-donor mean. According to the study, roughly 160 TCR beta chains were cytomegalovirus-associated.

The origin of this receptor is a female donor in good health and CMV-seronegative. The sequencing sample was made of PBMCs. The chain links TRBV28 to TRBJ2-3; 12 nucleotides match TRBD2. For the CDR3, the DNA is TGTGCCAGCAGCCATAGGGCCGGACTAGCGGGACAGGGTACGCAGTATTTT. It specifies CASSHRAGLAGQGTQYF.